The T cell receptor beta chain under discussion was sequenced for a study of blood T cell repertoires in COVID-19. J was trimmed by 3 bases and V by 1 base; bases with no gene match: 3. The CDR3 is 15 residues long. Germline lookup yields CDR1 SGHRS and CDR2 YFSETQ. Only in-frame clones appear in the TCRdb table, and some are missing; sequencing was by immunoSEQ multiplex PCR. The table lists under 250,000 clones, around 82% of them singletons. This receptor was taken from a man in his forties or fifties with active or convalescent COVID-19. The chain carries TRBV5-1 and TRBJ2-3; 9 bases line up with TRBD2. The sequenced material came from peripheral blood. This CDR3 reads CASSLSSGITDTQYF. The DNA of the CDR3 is TGCGCCAGCAGCTTGTCTAGCGGGATAACAGATACGCAGTATTTT.